Listed below are T cell receptor beta chains from one sample, sequenced in a study of T cell responses to AZD1222 COVID-19 vaccine. The method was immunoSEQ multiplex PCR; TCRdb's version includes in-frame clones alone and lacks a portion of them. The sample carries some 110,000 clones, around nine tenths recorded once. The input for sequencing was peripheral blood, taken 28 days after the second AZD1222 dose. The receptor source for this set is an adult who received the AZD1222 COVID-19 vaccine. CDR3s include the opening cysteine and the closing phenylalanine or tryptophan. D genes are given only for firm matches. Some rows have no size entry. The others give once, few or many, or a class for an expanded clone.

v_gene,abundance,j_gene,d_gene,CDR3aa,CDR3nt
TRBV20-1,NA,TRBJ1-6,NA,CSASGEAQLNSPLHF,TGCAGTGCTAGTGGGGAAGCGCAGCTAAATTCACCCCTCCACTTT
TRBV4-3,NA,TRBJ2-7,TRBD1,CASSLDRGWYEQYF,TGCGCCAGCAGCTTGGACAGGGGGTGGTACGAGCAGTACTTC
TRBV30,few,TRBJ1-1,TRBD1,CAWSPGAGGTEAFF,TGTGCCTGGAGTCCAGGCGCAGGGGGCACTGAAGCTTTCTTT
TRBV3-1/TRBV3-2,NA,TRBJ2-3,NA,CASSQAVPGGWTDTQYF,TGTGCCAGCAGCCAAGCTGTTCCCGGGGGCTGGACAGATACGCAGTATTTT
TRBV29-1,NA,TRBJ1-2,NA,CSVEVKDSPLYGYTF,TGCAGCGTTGAAGTCAAGGACAGCCCTTTGTATGGCTACACCTTC
TRBV19,NA,TRBJ2-7,TRBD1,CASRETGDIGEQYF,TGTGCCAGTAGGGAGACAGGGGATATAGGCGAGCAGTACTTC
TRBV5-4,NA,TRBJ2-2,NA,CASSLTRSIGELFF,TGTGCCAGCAGCTTGACTCGTTCGATCGGGGAGCTGTTTTTT
TRBV3-1/TRBV3-2,NA,TRBJ2-2,TRBD1,CASSHRLGTGSTGELFF,TGTGCCAGCAGCCATCGTCTAGGGACAGGGAGCACCGGGGAGCTGTTTTTT
TRBV9,NA,TRBJ1-5,TRBD1,CASSDTGAGWPQHF,TGTGCCAGCAGCGATACAGGGGCCGGATGGCCCCAGCATTTT
TRBV5-4,NA,TRBJ1-2,NA,CASSLPQAEWGYTF,TGTGCCAGCAGCTTACCCCAGGCTGAATGGGGCTACACCTTC
TRBV30,NA,TRBJ1-3,NA,CAWNLGGSSGNTIYF,TGTGCCTGGAATCTCGGGGGGTCCTCTGGAAACACCATATATTTT